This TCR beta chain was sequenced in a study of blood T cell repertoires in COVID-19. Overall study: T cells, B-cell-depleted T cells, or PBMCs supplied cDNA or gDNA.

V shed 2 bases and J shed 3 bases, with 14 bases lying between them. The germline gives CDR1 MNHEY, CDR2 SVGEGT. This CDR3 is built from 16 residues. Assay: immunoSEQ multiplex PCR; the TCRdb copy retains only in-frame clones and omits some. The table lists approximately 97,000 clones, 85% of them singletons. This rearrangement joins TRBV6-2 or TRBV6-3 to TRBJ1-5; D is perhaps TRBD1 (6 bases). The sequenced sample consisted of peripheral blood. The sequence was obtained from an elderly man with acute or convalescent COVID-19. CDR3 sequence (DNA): TGTGCCAGCAGTTACACTAAGGGACACTACAATCAGCCCCAGCATTTT. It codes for CASSYTKGHYNQPQHF.